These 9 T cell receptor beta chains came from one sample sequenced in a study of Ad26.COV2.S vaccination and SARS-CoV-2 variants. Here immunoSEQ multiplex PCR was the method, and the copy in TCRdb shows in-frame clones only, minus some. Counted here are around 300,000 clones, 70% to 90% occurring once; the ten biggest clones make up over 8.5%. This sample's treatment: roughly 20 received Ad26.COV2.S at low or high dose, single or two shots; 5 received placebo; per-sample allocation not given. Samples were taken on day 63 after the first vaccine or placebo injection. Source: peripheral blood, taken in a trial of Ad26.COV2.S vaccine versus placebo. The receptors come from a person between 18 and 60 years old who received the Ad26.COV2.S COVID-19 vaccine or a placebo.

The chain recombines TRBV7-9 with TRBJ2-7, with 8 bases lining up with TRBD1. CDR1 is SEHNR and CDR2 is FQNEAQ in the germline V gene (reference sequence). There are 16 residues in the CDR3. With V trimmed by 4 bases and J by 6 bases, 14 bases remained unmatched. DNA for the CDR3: TGTGCCAGCAGCTCTGGGGCCAACAGGGGGAAGGGCGAGCAGTACTTC. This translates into CASSSGANRGKGEQYF.

CDR3 nucleotide sequence: TGTGCCAGCAGCAGTGGGGGTAGGAACGGCTCCTACGAGCAGTACTTC. Its protein is CASSSGGRNGSYEQYF. The V call is TRBV21-1, the J call TRBJ2-7. TRBV21-1 corresponds to a pseudogene. This CDR3 region has 16 residues.

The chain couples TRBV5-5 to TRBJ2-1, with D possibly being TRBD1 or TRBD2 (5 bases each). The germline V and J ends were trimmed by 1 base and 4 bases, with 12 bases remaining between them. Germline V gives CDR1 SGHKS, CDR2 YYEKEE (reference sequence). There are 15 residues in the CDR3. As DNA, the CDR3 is TGTGCCAGCAGCTTGAATAGGGACGGTTACAATGAGCAGTTCTTC. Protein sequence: CASSLNRDGYNEQFF.

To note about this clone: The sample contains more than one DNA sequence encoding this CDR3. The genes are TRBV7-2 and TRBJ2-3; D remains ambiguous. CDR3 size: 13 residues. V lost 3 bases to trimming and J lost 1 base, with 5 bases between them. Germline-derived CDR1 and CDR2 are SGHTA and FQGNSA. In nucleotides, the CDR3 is TGTGCCAGCAGCTTTACAGGCACAGATACGCAGTATTTT. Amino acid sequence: CASSFTGTDTQYF.

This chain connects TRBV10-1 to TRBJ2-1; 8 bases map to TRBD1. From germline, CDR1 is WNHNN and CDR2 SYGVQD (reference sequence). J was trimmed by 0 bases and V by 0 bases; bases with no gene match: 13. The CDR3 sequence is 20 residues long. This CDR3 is CASSESPGQAQSNSYNEQFF. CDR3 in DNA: TGCGCCAGCAGTGAGTCTCCGGGACAGGCTCAATCAAACTCCTACAATGAGCAGTTCTTC.

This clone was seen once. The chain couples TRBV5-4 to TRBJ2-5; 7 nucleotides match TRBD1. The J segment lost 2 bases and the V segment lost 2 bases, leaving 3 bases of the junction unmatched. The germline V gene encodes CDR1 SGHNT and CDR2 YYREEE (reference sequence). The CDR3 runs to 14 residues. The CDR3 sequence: CASSFEGAQETQYF. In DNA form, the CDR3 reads TGTGCCAGCAGCTTTGAGGGGGCTCAAGAGACCCAGTACTTC.

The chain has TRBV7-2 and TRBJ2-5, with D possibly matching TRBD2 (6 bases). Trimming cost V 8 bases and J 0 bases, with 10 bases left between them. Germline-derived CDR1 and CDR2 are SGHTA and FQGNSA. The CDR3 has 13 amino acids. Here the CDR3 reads CASGLAHQETQYF. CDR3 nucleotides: TGTGCCAGCGGGCTAGCGCACCAAGAGACCCAGTACTTC.

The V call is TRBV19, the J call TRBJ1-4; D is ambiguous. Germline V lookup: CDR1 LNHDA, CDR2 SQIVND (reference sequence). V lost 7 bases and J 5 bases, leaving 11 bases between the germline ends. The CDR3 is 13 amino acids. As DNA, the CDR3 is TGTGCCAGTACAAACCGAGTGAATGAAAAACTGTTTTTT. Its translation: CASTNRVNEKLFF.

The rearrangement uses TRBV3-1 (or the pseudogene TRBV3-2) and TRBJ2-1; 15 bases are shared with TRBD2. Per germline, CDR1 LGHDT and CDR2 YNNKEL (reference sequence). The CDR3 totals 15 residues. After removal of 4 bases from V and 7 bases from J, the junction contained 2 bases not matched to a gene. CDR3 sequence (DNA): TGTGCCAGCAGCCTCGGGACTAGCGGGAGGAATGAGCAGTTCTTC. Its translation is CASSLGTSGRNEQFF.